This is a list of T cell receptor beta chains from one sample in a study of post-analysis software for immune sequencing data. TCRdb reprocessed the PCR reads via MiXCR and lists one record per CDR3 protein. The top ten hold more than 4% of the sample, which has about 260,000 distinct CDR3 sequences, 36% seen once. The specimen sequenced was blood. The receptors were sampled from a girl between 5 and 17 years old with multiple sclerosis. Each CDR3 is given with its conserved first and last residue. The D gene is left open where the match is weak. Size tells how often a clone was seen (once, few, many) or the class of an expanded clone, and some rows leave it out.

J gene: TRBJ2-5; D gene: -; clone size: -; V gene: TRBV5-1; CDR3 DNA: TGCGCCAGCAGCGGTGGACTGGCGAGGGAGACCCAGTACTTC; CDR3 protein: CASSGGLARETQYF
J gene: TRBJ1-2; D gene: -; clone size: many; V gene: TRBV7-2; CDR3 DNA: TGTGCCAGCAACCAAGTAGGGGGTGGCTACACCTTC; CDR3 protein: CASNQVGGGYTF
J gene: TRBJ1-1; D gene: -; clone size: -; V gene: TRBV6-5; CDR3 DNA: TGTGCCAGCAGAATCCCTCCGCCGGGAGGGAACACTGAAGCTTTCTTT; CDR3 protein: CASRIPPPGGNTEAFF
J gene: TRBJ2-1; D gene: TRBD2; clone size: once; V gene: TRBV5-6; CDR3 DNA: TGTGCCAACAGCACGGGACTAGCGGGGGGGAATGAGCAGTTCTTC; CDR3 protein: CANSTGLAGGNEQFF
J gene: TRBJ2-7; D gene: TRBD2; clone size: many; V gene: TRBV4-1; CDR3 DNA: TGCGCCAGCAGCCCTGGCGGGGGGTCCTACGAGCAGTACTTC; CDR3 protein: CASSPGGGSYEQYF
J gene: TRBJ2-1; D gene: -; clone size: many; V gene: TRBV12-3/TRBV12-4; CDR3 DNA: TGTGCCAGCTGCCACTCGGGGGACTGGTCCTTCGATGAGCAGTTCTTC; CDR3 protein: CASCHSGDWSFDEQFF
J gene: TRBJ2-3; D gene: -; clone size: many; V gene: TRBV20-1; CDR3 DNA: TGCAGTGCTACCGGGACATTTCCTAGCACAGATACGCAGTATTTT; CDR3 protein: CSATGTFPSTDTQYF
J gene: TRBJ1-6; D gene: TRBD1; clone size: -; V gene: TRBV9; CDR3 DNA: TGTGCCAGCAGCTACCGACAGGGACCGAACTATAATCCACCCCTCCACTTT; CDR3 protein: CASSYRQGPNYNPPLHF
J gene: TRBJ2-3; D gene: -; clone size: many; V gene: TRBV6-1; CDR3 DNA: TGTGCCAGCAGACTCATGGGTGACACAGATACGCAGTATTTT; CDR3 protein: CASRLMGDTDTQYF
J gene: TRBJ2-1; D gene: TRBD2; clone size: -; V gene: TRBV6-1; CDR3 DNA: TGTGCCAGCAGTCGCCTCCCCACGGGAGGATCCTACAATGAGCAGTTCTTC; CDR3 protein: CASSRLPTGGSYNEQFF
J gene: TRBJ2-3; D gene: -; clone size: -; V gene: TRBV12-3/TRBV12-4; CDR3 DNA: TGTGCCAGCAGTGATGGTGGGGGGAGGTATTTT; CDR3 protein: CASSDGGGRYF
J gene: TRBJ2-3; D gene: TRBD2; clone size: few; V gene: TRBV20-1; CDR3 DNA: TGCAGTGCTGACTATGAAGGTGTAGCGGGCGCAGATACGCAGTATTTT; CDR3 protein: CSADYEGVAGADTQYF
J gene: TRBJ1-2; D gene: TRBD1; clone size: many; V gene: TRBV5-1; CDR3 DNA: TGCGCCAGCAGCCAGAGGACTTCGGACAGGGATGGCTACACCTTC; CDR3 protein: CASSQRTSDRDGYTF
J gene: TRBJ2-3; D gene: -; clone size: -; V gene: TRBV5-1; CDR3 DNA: TGCGCCAGCAGCTTGGCCGAAGGCGGGCTCAGCACAGATACGCAGTATTTT; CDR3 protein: CASSLAEGGLSTDTQYF
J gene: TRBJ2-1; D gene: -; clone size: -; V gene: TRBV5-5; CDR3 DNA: TGTGCCAGCAGCCGGGTAATGGGTGAGCAGTTCTTC; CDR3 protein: CASSRVMGEQFF
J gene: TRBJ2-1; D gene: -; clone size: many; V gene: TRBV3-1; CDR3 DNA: TGTGCCAGCAGCCAGAGTTCCCCCGCTGGACGCAATGAGCAGTTCTTC; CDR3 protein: CASSQSSPAGRNEQFF
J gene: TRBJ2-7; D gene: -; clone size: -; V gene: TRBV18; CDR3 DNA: TGTGCCAGCTCACCGAATCTACAGGGTAACCACGAGCAGTACTTC; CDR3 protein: CASSPNLQGNHEQYF
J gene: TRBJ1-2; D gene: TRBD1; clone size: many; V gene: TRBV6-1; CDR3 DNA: TGTGCCAGCAGTGAAGCTCACAGGGGCGGCCCTTTGAATGGCTACACCTTC; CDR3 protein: CASSEAHRGGPLNGYTF
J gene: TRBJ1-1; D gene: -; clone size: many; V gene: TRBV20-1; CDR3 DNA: TGCAGTGCTAGAGATGTTACCCTGAACACTGAAGCTTTCTTT; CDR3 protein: CSARDVTLNTEAFF